This T cell receptor (beta chain) was captured in a study of T cell repertoires in cytomegalovirus infection. Study conclusions and caveats: Individuals carrying CMV plus the relevant HLA were identified by cumulative frequency of public TCR beta families.

TCRdb reprocessed the reads via MiXCR and lists one record per CDR3 protein. The sample shows more than 200,000 distinct CDR3 sequences, around 8.7% of them seen only once. This clonotype was found many times. Its specificity is unknown. Input material: PBMCs. The TCR comes from a human donor in good health (CMV status not recorded). Some clones in this sample may be carry-over from other donors' samples.

CDR3: CASNRDGNNEQFF. The CDR3 bases are TGTGCCAGCAACCGGGACGGCAACAATGAGCAGTTCTTC. The V and J genes are TRBV7-8 and TRBJ2-1; D might be TRBD1 or TRBD2, each matching 5 bases. Looked up from germline, CDR1 is SGHVS and CDR2 is FQNEAQ. This CDR3 region has 13 residues. V lost 7 bases and J 5 bases, leaving 12 bases between the germline ends.